A selection of T cell receptor beta chains follows, all from one sample in a study of blood T cell repertoires in COVID-19. TCRdb keeps only in-frame clones here, not all; method: immunoSEQ multiplex PCR. The sample has roughly 360,000 clones, around 84% seen once. The source material was peripheral blood. These receptor sequences come from a human donor with acute or convalescent COVID-19. The donor label of this sample is uncertain. CDR3s include the opening cysteine and the closing phenylalanine or tryptophan. The order of the fields is D gene, V gene, J gene, clone size, CDR3 length, CDR3 protein, CDR3 DNA. D genes are given only for firm matches. A row's size may be missing; if present it is once, few, many or a size class.

>NA|TRBV18|TRBJ2-7|once|13
CASSPRTTYEQYF
TGTGCCAGCTCACCACGGACTACCTACGAGCAGTACTTC
>TRBD2|TRBV18|TRBJ2-6|NA|16
CASSPRGGSGANVLTF
TGTGCCAGCTCACCACGGGGGGGCTCTGGGGCCAACGTCCTGACTTTC
>NA|TRBV5-5|TRBJ1-2|NA|15
CASSPHSRASYGYTF
TGTGCCAGCAGCCCACATTCGAGGGCTAGCTATGGCTACACCTTC
>NA|TRBV7-8|TRBJ1-2|NA|15
CASSPTPGSLYGYTF
TGTGCCAGCAGCCCCACACCAGGGTCTCTTTATGGCTACACCTTC
>TRBD2|TRBV7-6|TRBJ2-2|NA|16
CASSPQAGANTGELFF
TGTGCCAGCAGCCCACAAGCGGGAGCGAACACCGGGGAGCTGTTTTTT
>NA|TRBV30|TRBJ1-4|few|15
CAWRTGLRRGEKLFF
TGTGCCTGGAGGACCGGACTTAGACGGGGTGAAAAACTGTTTTTT
>NA|TRBV5-8|TRBJ1-2|NA|14
CASSLAGTTYGYTF
TGTGCCAGCAGCTTGGCTGGCACCACCTATGGCTACACCTTC
>TRBD2|TRBV5-5|TRBJ2-1|NA|17
CASSPGTSGSPDNEQFF
TGTGCCAGCAGTCCCGGGACTAGCGGGAGCCCCGACAATGAGCAGTTCTTC
>NA|TRBV6-5|TRBJ1-2|NA|13
CASKRTDSYGYTF
TGTGCCAGCAAGAGGACAGATAGCTATGGCTACACCTTC
>NA|TRBV5-1|TRBJ2-1|NA|14
CASSLVQIYNEQFF
TGCGCCAGCAGCTTGGTACAGATCTACAATGAGCAGTTCTTC
>TRBD2|TRBV5-1|TRBJ2-7|NA|16
CASSLEPSGTFYEQYF
TGCGCCAGCAGCTTGGAACCTAGCGGGACCTTCTACGAGCAGTACTTC
>NA|TRBV6-5|TRBJ1-3|NA|15
CASSSGRDSGNTIYF
TGTGCCAGCAGTTCCGGACGGGACTCTGGAAACACCATATATTTT
>NA|TRBV29-1|TRBJ1-2|NA|11
CSVAGVGGYTF
TGCAGCGTTGCAGGGGTTGGTGGCTACACCTTC
>TRBD2|TRBV7-8|TRBJ2-1|NA|17
CASSLVLAGGVYNEQFF
TGTGCCAGCAGCTTAGTACTAGCGGGGGGCGTTTACAATGAGCAGTTCTTC
>NA|TRBV15|TRBJ1-4|NA|15
CATSRPGQPYEKLFF
TGTGCCACCAGCCGTCCGGGACAACCATATGAAAAACTGTTTTTT
>TRBD1|TRBV5-1|TRBJ1-4|NA|15
CASNPTGVLNEKLFF
TGCGCCAGCAATCCGACAGGGGTTCTGAATGAAAAACTGTTTTTT
>NA|TRBV28|TRBJ2-6|NA|15
CASSTQGAGANVLTF
TGTGCCAGCAGTACACAGGGAGCTGGGGCCAACGTCCTGACTTTC
>TRBD1|TRBV2|TRBJ2-2|NA|15
CASRGTGINTGELFF
TGTGCCAGCAGGGGGACAGGGATCAACACCGGGGAGCTGTTTTTT
>NA|TRBV3-1/TRBV3-2|TRBJ1-1|NA|12
CASSRRGFEAFF
TGTGCCAGCAGCCGCAGGGGTTTTGAAGCTTTCTTT
>TRBD1|TRBV12-3/TRBV12-4|TRBJ2-7|NA|13
CASTFGQGYEQYF
TGTGCCAGCACCTTCGGACAGGGCTACGAGCAGTACTTC
>NA|TRBV11-3|TRBJ2-1|NA|15
CASSLDGSSYNEQFF
TGTGCCAGCAGCTTAGATGGGAGCTCCTACAATGAGCAGTTCTTC
>NA|TRBV7-9|TRBJ1-2|NA|16
CASSFAGTSLSYGYTF
TGTGCCAGCAGCTTTGCAGGGACATCCCTTTCCTATGGCTACACCTTC
>TRBD1|TRBV15|TRBJ2-7|NA|14
CATSAGTGADEQYF
TGTGCCACCAGCGCCGGGACAGGGGCAGACGAGCAGTACTTC
>TRBD1|TRBV18|TRBJ2-7|once|16
CASSRVTGTGYYEQYF
TGTGCCAGCTCACGAGTGACCGGGACAGGGTACTACGAGCAGTACTTC
>NA|TRBV2|TRBJ1-6|NA|11
CAGHSNSPLHF
TGTGCCGGACACAGTAATTCACCCCTCCACTTT
>TRBD1|TRBV7-9|TRBJ2-7|few|14
CASDRDRGAYEQYF
TGTGCCAGCGACCGGGACAGGGGGGCCTACGAGCAGTACTTC
>TRBD1|TRBV7-9|TRBJ2-2|NA|19
CASSVVRIRDRANTGELFF
TGTGCCAGCAGCGTGGTCCGCATCCGGGACAGGGCGAACACCGGGGAGCTGTTTTTT
>NA|TRBV7-9|TRBJ1-1|NA|14
CASSLSGVSTEAFF
TGTGCCAGCAGCTTATCAGGGGTAAGCACTGAAGCTTTCTTT
>TRBD2|TRBV3-1/TRBV3-2|TRBJ2-5|NA|15
CASSPGLLYQETQYF
TGTGCCAGCAGCCCGGGACTACTGTACCAAGAGACCCAGTACTTC
>NA|TRBV13|TRBJ2-1|NA|14
CASSFGRGDSEQFF
TGTGCCAGCAGCTTTGGGCGGGGAGACAGTGAGCAGTTCTTC
>TRBD1|TRBV5-1|TRBJ1-4|NA|15
CASRASQGTNEKLFF
TGCGCCAGCAGAGCGTCACAGGGGACTAATGAAAAACTGTTTTTT
>NA|TRBV25-1|TRBJ1-4|NA|13
CASLGAFGEKLFF
TGTGCCAGCTTAGGGGCTTTCGGGGAAAAACTGTTTTTT
>NA|TRBV27|TRBJ2-7|NA|14
CASSLKSEAYEQYF
TGTGCCAGCAGTTTAAAGTCAGAAGCCTACGAGCAGTACTTC
>NA|TRBV5-4|TRBJ1-1|NA|14
CASSLGTANTEAFF
TGTGCCAGCAGCTTGGGGACAGCCAACACTGAAGCTTTCTTT
>NA|TRBV7-2|TRBJ1-2|few|14
CASSLGQLNYGYTF
TGTGCCAGCAGCTTAGGGCAGTTAAACTATGGCTACACCTTC
>TRBD1|TRBV5-6|TRBJ2-7|NA|15
CASSFLGTGHYEQYF
TGTGCCAGCAGCTTTCTCGGGACAGGACACTACGAGCAGTACTTC
>NA|TRBV30|TRBJ2-7|NA|12
CAWSVSGYEQYF
TGTGCCTGGAGTGTATCAGGCTACGAGCAGTACTTC
>NA|TRBV12-3/TRBV12-4|TRBJ2-3|NA|12
CASSSGLGAQYF
TGTGCCAGCAGTTCGGGACTGGGGGCGCAGTATTTT
>NA|TRBV30|TRBJ2-7|NA|13
CAWSKGEPYEQYF
TGTGCCTGGAGCAAAGGGGAACCCTACGAGCAGTACTTC
>NA|TRBV10-3|TRBJ1-1|NA|13
CATRSDTNTEAFF
TGTGCCACCCGTTCCGACACGAACACTGAAGCTTTCTTT
>TRBD1|TRBV7-2|TRBJ1-1|NA|14
CASSLQTGGTEAFF
TGTGCCAGCAGCTTACAAACAGGGGGCACTGAAGCTTTCTTT
>NA|TRBV5-4|TRBJ1-2|once|12
CASSSGIKAYTF
TGTGCCAGCAGCTCCGGGATTAAGGCCTACACCTTC
>TRBD1|TRBV18|TRBJ2-2|NA|17
CASSPKTGAANTGELFF
TGTGCCAGCTCACCTAAGACAGGGGCCGCGAACACCGGGGAGCTGTTTTTT
>NA|TRBV2|TRBJ2-7|NA|14
CASSGVRRDYEQYF
TGTGCCAGCAGTGGAGTCCGCAGGGACTACGAGCAGTACTTC
>TRBD1|TRBV20-1|TRBJ2-5|NA|11
CSAGIRTGEDF
TGCAGTGCTGGAATAAGGACAGGGGAGGACTTC
>NA|TRBV9|TRBJ1-1|NA|13
CASSVVGGSEAFF
TGTGCCAGCAGCGTAGTGGGAGGGTCTGAAGCTTTCTTT
>TRBD2|TRBV7-9|TRBJ2-1|NA|15
CASSFWTRRDNEQFF
TGTGCCAGCAGCTTTTGGACTAGGCGGGACAATGAGCAGTTCTTC
>NA|TRBV14|TRBJ1-1|NA|14
CASSQDGRGTEAFF
TGTGCCAGCAGCCAAGACGGTCGAGGGACTGAAGCTTTCTTT
>NA|TRBV7-2|TRBJ1-5|NA|15
CASSLEWGGNQPQHF
TGTGCCAGCAGCTTAGAGTGGGGGGGCAATCAGCCCCAGCATTTT
>NA|TRBV5-1|TRBJ2-7|NA|12
CAILRGPFEQYF
TGCGCCATCCTAAGGGGCCCCTTCGAGCAGTACTTC
>TRBD1|TRBV10-3|TRBJ1-1|NA|15
CAISESGTGRAEAFF
TGTGCCATCAGTGAGTCGGGGACAGGGCGGGCTGAAGCTTTCTTT
>NA|TRBV20-1|TRBJ2-5|few|11
CSANYRETQYF
TGCAGTGCAAATTACCGGGAGACCCAGTACTTC
>NA|TRBV9|TRBJ1-3|NA|16
CASSVGQSYSGNTIYF
TGTGCCAGCAGCGTAGGGCAGTCTTACTCTGGAAACACCATATATTTT
>NA|TRBV12-3/TRBV12-4|TRBJ2-5|few|12
CASSWGVGTQYF
TGTGCCAGCAGCTGGGGAGTGGGGACCCAGTACTTC
>TRBD2|TRBV2|TRBJ2-3|NA|13
CASQLAGTDTQYF
TGTGCCAGCCAACTAGCGGGCACAGATACGCAGTATTTT
>NA|TRBV4-2|TRBJ1-4|NA|16
CASSQGVGAGNEKLFF
TGTGCCAGCAGCCAAGGGGTGGGGGCAGGGAACGAAAAACTGTTTTTT
>NA|TRBV10-3|TRBJ1-4|NA|16
CAIRGLDTATNEKLFF
TGTGCCATCAGAGGTCTGGACACAGCAACTAATGAAAAACTGTTTTTT
>NA|TRBV9|TRBJ2-1|NA|16
CASTRDIRGANNEQFF
TGTGCCAGTACCCGAGACATCAGGGGGGCCAACAATGAGCAGTTCTTC
>NA|TRBV4-2|TRBJ1-2|NA|12
CASSQGSSGYTF
TGTGCCAGCAGCCAAGGGAGCTCTGGCTACACCTTC
>TRBD1|TRBV9|TRBJ1-4|NA|14
CASSVGQGVGKLFF
TGTGCCAGCAGCGTGGGACAGGGGGTAGGAAAACTGTTTTTT